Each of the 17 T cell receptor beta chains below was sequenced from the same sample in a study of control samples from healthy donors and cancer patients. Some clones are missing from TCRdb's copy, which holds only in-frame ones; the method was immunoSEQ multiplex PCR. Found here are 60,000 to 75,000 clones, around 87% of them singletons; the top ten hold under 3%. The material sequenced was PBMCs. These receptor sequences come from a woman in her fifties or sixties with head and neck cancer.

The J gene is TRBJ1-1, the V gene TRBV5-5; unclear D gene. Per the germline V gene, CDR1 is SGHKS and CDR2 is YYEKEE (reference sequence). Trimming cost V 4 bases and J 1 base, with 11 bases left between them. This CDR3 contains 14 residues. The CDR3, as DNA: TGTGCCAGCAGCCCCGCCGGAACGAACACTGAAGCTTTCTTT. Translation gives CASSPAGTNTEAFF. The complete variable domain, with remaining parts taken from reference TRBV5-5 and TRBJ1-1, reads DAGVTQSPTHLIKTRGQQVTLRCSPISGHKSVSWYQQVLGQGPQFIFQYYEKEERGRGNFPDRFSARQFPNYSSELNVNALLLGDSALYLCASSPAGTNTEAFFGQGTRLTVV.

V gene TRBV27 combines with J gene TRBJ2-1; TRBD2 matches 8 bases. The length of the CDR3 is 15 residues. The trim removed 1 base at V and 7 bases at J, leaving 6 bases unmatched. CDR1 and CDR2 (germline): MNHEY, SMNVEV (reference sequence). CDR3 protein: CASSLLAGGENEQFF. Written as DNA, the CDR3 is TGTGCCAGCAGTTTATTGGCGGGGGGCGAGAATGAGCAGTTCTTC.

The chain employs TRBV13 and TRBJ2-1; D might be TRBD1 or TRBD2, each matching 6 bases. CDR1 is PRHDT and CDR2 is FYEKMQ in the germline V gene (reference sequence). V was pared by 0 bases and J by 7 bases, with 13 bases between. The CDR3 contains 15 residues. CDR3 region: CASSLGGGLSNEQFF. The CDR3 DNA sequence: TGTGCCAGCAGCTTAGGCGGGGGCCTTTCTAATGAGCAGTTCTTC.

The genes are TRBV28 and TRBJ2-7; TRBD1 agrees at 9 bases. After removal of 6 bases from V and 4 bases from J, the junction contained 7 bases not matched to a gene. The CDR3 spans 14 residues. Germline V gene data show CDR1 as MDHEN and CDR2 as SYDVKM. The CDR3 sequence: CASSQGGQGYEQYF. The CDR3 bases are TGTGCCAGCAGCCAAGGGGGACAGGGTTACGAGCAGTACTTC.

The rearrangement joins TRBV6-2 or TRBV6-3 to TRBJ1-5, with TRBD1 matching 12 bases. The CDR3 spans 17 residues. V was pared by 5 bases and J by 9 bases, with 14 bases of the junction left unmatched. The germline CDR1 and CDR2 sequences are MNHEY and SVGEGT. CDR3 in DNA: TGTGCCAGCAGTAAAGGGACAGGGGGCGCTAATGGCATGCCCCAGCATTTT. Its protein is CASSKGTGGANGMPQHF.

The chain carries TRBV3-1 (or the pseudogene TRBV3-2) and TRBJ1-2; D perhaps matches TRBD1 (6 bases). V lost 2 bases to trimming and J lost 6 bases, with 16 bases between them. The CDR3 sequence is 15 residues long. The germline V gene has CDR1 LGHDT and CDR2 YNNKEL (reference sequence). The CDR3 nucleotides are TGTGCCAGCAGCCAAACCTCCAGGGGCAGGGATGGCTACACCTTC. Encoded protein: CASSQTSRGRDGYTF.

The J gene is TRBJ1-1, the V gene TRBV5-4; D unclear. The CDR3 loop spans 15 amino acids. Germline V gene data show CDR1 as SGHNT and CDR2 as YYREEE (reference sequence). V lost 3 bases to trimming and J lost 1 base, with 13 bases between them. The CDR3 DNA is TGTGCCAGCAGCTCACCCCAAGTCTCGAACACTGAAGCTTTCTTT. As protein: CASSSPQVSNTEAFF.

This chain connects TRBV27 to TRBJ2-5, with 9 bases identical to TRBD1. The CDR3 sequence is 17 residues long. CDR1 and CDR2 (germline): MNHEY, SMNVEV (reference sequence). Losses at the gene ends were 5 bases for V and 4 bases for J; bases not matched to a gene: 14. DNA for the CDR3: TGTGCCAGCAGTCCCCGAGGAACAGGGGGCTTGGGAGAGACCCAGTACTTC. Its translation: CASSPRGTGGLGETQYF.

The CDR3 DNA follows: TGCGCCAGCAGAGGTAGCGTTCAAGAGACCCAGTACTTC. This translates into CASRGSVQETQYF. V and J are TRBV5-1 and TRBJ2-5; maybe TRBD2 (5 bases). Germline CDR1 and CDR2: SGHRS and YFSETQ. V shed 5 bases and J shed 2 bases, with 10 bases lying between them. This CDR3 is built from 13 residues.

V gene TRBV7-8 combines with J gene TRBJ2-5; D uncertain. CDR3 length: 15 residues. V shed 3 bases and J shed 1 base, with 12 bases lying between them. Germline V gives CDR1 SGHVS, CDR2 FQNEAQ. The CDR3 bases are TGTGCCAGCAGCTTTTCCCAGGTCCCCCAAGAGACCCAGTACTTC. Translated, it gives CASSFSQVPQETQYF.

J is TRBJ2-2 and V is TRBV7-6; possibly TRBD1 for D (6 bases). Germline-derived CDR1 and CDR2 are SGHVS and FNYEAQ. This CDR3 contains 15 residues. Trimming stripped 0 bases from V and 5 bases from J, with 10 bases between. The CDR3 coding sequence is TGTGCCAGCAGCTTAGCGGCCAGGGGAACCGGGGAGCTGTTTTTT. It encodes CASSLAARGTGELFF.

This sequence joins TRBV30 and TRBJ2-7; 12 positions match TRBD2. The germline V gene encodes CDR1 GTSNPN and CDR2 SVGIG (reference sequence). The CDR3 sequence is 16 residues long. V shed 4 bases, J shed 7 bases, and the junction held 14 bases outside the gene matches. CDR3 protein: CAWKASGGARRGEQYF. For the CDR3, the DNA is TGTGCCTGGAAGGCTAGCGGGGGGGCCCGACGGGGTGAGCAGTACTTC.

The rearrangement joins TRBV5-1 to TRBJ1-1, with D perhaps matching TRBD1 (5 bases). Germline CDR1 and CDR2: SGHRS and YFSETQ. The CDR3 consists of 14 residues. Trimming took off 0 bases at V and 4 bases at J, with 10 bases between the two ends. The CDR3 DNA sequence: TGCGCCAGCAGCTTGGCCGGCAGGGTCACTGAAGCTTTCTTT. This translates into CASSLAGRVTEAFF.

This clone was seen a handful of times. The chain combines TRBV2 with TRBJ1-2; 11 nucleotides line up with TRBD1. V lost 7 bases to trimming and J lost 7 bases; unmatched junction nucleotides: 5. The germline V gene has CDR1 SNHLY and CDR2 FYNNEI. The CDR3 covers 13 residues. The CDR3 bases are TGTGCCAGCACCCGGGACAGGGGGTCTGGCTACACCTTC. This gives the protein CASTRDRGSGYTF.

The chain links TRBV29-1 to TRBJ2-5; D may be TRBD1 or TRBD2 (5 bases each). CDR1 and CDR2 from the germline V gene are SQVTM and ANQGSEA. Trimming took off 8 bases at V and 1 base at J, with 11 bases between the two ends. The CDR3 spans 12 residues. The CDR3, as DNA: TGCAGCTCCGGGACCACCCAAGAGACCCAGTACTTC. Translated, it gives CSSGTTQETQYF.

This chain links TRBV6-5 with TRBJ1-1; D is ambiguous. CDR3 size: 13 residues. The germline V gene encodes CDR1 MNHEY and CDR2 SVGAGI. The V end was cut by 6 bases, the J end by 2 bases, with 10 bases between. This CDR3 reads CASSRAINTEAFF. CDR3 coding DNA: TGTGCCAGCAGCCGGGCCATCAACACTGAAGCTTTCTTT.

This chain's CDR3 is CASSPGGNNSPLHF. In nucleotides, the CDR3 is TGTGCCAGCAGCCCAGGAGGGAATAATTCACCCCTCCACTTT. V is TRBV7-3 and J is TRBJ1-6; the D is unclear. Per the germline V gene, CDR1 is SGHTA and CDR2 is FQGTGA. The CDR3 covers 14 residues. V was cut by 5 bases and J by 5 bases, with 10 bases left in between.